This TCR beta chain was obtained from a study of blood T cell repertoires in COVID-19. Study-level background: Material from acute and convalescent COVID-19 was sourced from the United States, Italy and Spain.

Per germline, CDR1 LNHDA and CDR2 SQIVND (reference sequence). This CDR3 contains 16 residues. Trimming left V 3 bases short and J 1 base short, with 14 bases between. Authors' processing steps: Researchers report that nucleated cell counts were estimated from reference gene primer amplification. Using immunoSEQ multiplex PCR, the repertoire was profiled, and TCRdb retains in-frame clones only, with some absent. The V and J calls and the clone size are those of that table, but D and trimming were determined from the DNA. The sample shows roughly 120,000 clones, more than 75% of them seen only once. The receptor comes from a woman aged 40 to 49 with acute or convalescent COVID-19. Sequenced input: peripheral blood. The chain is built from TRBV19 and TRBJ2-3; D ambiguous. The CDR3 DNA reads as TGTGCCAGTAGTATGGGCCTTCTGATGGGCACAGATACGCAGTATTTT. It encodes CASSMGLLMGTDTQYF.